This TCR beta chain is from a study of blood T cell repertoires in COVID-19. On the study more broadly: PBMCs, B-cell-depleted T cells, or T cells were the source of the cDNA or gDNA that made up the material.

The assay was immunoSEQ multiplex PCR, and TCRdb's table has in-frame clones only and misses some. The profile shows 70,000 or so clones, approximately 80% of them singletons. This clone was observed a handful of times. Sequencing input: peripheral blood. The receptor's source is a woman in her sixties or seventies with acute or convalescent COVID-19.

Here the CDR3 reads CAFRDRARGRPEAFF. DNA for the CDR3: TGTGCCTTCCGAGACAGGGCCAGGGGTCGACCTGAAGCTTTCTTT. This rearrangement joins TRBV30 to TRBJ1-1, with 7 bases matching TRBD1. Germline lookup yields CDR1 GTSNPN and CDR2 SVGIG (reference sequence). The CDR3 loop spans 15 amino acids. V lost 7 bases, J lost 6 bases, and 17 bases stayed unmatched.